These 10 T cell receptor beta chains originate from one sample sequenced in a study of spatial heterogeneity in lung cancer. TCRdb re-derived calls from the 5' RACE reads in MiXCR, one entry per CDR3 protein. Among about 100,000 distinct CDR3 sequences, 4.4% were seen once, and the ten largest hold over 20%. Study-level results: Tumoral mutation counts were tracked by counts of expanded intratumoral alpha and beta TCRs.

What these receptors recognize is not known. Time point meaning: sample taken at primary tumor resection. The sequences come from lung tumor tissue, collected at surgery. The receptors derive from a male donor with early-stage non-small cell lung cancer.

This clonotype was counted many times. This chain joins TRBV5-1 and TRBJ1-2; unclear D gene. This CDR3 comprises 14 residues. Trimming took off 2 bases at V and 3 bases at J, with 11 bases between the two ends. Germline V CDR1 and CDR2: SGHRS, YFSETQ. The CDR3 loop is CASSFVSGDYGYTF. Here the CDR3 DNA reads TGCGCCAGCAGCTTTGTTTCTGGAGACTATGGCTACACCTTC. The variable domain in full, with the rest retrieved from reference TRBV5-1 and TRBJ1-2, is KAGVTQTPRYLIKTRGQQVTLSCSPISGHRSVSWYQQTPGQGLQFLFEYFSETQRNKGNFPGRFSGRQFSNSRSEMNVSTLELGDSALYLCASSFVSGDYGYTFGSGTRLTVV.

This clonotype was seen at least ten times. The chain carries TRBV12-3 or TRBV12-4 and TRBJ2-1, with D possibly being TRBD1 (6 bases). V was trimmed by 5 bases and J by 5 bases, leaving 13 bases between them. CDR3 length equals 14 residues. This CDR3 reads CASSQQDRDNEQFF. CDR3 DNA: TGTGCCAGCAGTCAACAGGACAGAGACAATGAGCAGTTCTTC.

This clonotype was detected only a few times. V gene TRBV7-2 combines with J gene TRBJ2-3; no firm D call. V lost 3 bases and J lost 6, with 10 bases in between. CDR3 length: 13 amino acids. Germline V gene lookup returns CDR1 SGHTA and CDR2 FQGNSA. CDR3 in amino acids: CASSFGRSDTQYF. DNA for the CDR3: TGTGCCAGCAGCTTTGGACGGTCGGATACGCAGTATTTT. The full variable domain, completed using reference TRBV7-2 and TRBJ2-3, is GAGVSQSPSNKVTEKGKDVELRCDPISGHTALYWYRQSLGQGLEFLIYFQGNSAPDKSGLPSDRFSAERTGGSVSTLTIQRTQQEDSAVYLCASSFGRSDTQYFGPGTRLTVL.

This clonotype was observed at least ten times. This chain uses TRBV4-1 with TRBJ1-2; TRBD1 aligns across 10 bases. The CDR3 totals 15 residues. Trimming removed 3 bases from V and 2 bases from J; junction bases left unmatched: 3. CDR1 and CDR2 from the germline V gene are MGHRA and YSYEKL. The CDR3 DNA is TGCGCCAGCAGCCAGCCGGGACAGGGGAACTATGGCTACACCTTC. Translation gives CASSQPGQGNYGYTF.

The chain combines TRBV7-2 with TRBJ2-7; 8 bases map to TRBD1. Trimming removed 4 bases from V and 9 bases from J; junction bases left unmatched: 23. CDR1 is SGHTA, CDR2 FQGNSA, per germline. This CDR3 has 18 amino acids. The CDR3 is CASSSPQGVQRSSRAQYF. The DNA for the CDR3 is TGTGCCAGCAGCTCTCCACAGGGGGTCCAGCGGAGTTCTCGGGCGCAGTACTTC.

This clonotype was counted many times. V is TRBV5-1 and J is TRBJ2-5, with no clear D. V was pared by 1 base and J by 0 bases, with 7 bases between. The CDR3 is made up of 14 amino acids. The germline V gene has CDR1 SGHRS and CDR2 YFSETQ. CDR3 sequence (DNA): TGCGCCAGCAGCTTGACAGCAAACCAAGAGACCCAGTACTTC. It encodes CASSLTANQETQYF.

V usage is TRBV27 and J usage is TRBJ2-3; D is possibly TRBD2 (5 bases). CDR1 is MNHEY, CDR2 SMNVEV, per germline (reference sequence). Trimming took 5 bases from V and 4 from J, leaving 25 bases between them. The CDR3 spans 18 residues. The CDR3, as DNA: TGTGCCAGCAGTCCCACGTGGGGTCCGGGATACTTCGCAGATACGCAGTATTTT. Protein product: CASSPTWGPGYFADTQYF.

This sequence joins TRBV6-5 and TRBJ1-1; 7 bases are shared with TRBD1. CDR3 length: 13 residues. From germline, CDR1 is MNHEY and CDR2 SVGAGI. With 5 bases clipped from V and 4 bases from J, the junction kept 4 bases outside the gene matches. The CDR3 is CASSGTVGTEAFF. DNA for the CDR3: TGTGCCAGCAGTGGGACAGTGGGCACTGAAGCTTTCTTT.

This clonotype was observed a handful of times. CDR3: CASSSQGRKETQYF. CDR3 sequence (DNA): TGCGCCAGCAGCTCACAGGGGCGGAAGGAGACCCAGTACTTC. The V and J genes are TRBV5-1 and TRBJ2-5; the match to TRBD1 covers 7 bases. V gave up 3 bases and J gave up 5 bases; unmatched junction bases: 7. This CDR3 region has 14 residues. The germline CDR1 and CDR2 sequences are SGHRS and YFSETQ.

This clonotype has a handful of counts. The chain carries TRBV6-2 or TRBV6-3 and TRBJ2-5, with 7 bases fitting TRBD1. Per germline, CDR1 MNHEY and CDR2 SVGEGT. The CDR3 loop spans 16 amino acids. V gave up 6 bases and J gave up 2 bases; unmatched junction bases: 12. Here the CDR3 reads CASRPHRDSFQETQYF. CDR3 DNA: TGTGCCAGCAGGCCGCACCGGGACAGCTTTCAAGAGACCCAGTACTTC.